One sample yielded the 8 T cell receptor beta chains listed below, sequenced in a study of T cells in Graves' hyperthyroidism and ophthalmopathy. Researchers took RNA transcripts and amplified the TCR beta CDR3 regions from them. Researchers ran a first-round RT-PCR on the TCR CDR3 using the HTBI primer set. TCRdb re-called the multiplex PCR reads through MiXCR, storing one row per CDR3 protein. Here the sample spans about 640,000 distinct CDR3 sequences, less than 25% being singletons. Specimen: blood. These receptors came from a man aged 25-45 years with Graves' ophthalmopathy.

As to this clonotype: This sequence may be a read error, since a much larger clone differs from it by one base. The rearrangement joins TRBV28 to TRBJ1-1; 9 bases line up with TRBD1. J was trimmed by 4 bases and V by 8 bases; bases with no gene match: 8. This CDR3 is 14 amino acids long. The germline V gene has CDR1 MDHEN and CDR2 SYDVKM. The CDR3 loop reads CASGSETGGTEAFF. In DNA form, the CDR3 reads TGTGCCAGCGGTTCCGAGACAGGGGGCACTGAAGCTTTCTTT.

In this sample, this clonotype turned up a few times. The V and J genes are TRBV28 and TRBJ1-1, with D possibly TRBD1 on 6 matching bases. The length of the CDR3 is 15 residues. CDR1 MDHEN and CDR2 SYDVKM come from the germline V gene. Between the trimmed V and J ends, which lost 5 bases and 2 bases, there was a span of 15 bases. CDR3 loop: CASSAGAGVNTEAFF. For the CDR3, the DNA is TGTGCCAGCAGTGCCGGGGCAGGGGTTAACACTGAAGCTTTCTTT.

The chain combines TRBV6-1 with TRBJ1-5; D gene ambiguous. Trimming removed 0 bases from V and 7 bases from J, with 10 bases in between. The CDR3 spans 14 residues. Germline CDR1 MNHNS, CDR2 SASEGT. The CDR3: CASSEAWAGQPQHF. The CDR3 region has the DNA TGTGCCAGCAGTGAAGCGTGGGCGGGACAGCCCCAGCATTTT.

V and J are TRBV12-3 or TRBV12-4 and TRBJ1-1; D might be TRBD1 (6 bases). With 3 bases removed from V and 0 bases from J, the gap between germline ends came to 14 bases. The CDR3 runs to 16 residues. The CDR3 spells CASSFGGRRVNTEAFF. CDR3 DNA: TGTGCCAGCAGTTTCGGGGGGCGGAGAGTGAACACTGAAGCTTTCTTT.

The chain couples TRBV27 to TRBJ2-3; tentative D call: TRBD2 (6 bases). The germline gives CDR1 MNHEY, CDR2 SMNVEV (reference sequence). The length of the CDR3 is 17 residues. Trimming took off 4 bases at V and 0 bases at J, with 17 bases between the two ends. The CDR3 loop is CASSSLLAGSSTDTQYF. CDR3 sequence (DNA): TGTGCCAGCAGTTCTCTCTTGGCGGGATCTAGCACAGATACGCAGTATTTT.

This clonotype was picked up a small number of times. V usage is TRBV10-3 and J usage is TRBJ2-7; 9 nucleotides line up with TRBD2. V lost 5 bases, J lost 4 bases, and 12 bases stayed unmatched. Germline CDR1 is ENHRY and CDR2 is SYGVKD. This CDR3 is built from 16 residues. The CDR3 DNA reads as TGTGCCATCAGTAACTCCGGGACTAGCATCCCTTACGAGCAGTACTTC. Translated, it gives CAISNSGTSIPYEQYF.

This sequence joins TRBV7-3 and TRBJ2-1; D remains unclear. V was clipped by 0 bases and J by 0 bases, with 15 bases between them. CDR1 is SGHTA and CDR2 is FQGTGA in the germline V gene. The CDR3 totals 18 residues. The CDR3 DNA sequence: TGTGCCAGCAGCTTAACCGGTGGGGTCCTTAGCTCCTACAATGAGCAGTTCTTC. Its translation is CASSLTGGVLSSYNEQFF.

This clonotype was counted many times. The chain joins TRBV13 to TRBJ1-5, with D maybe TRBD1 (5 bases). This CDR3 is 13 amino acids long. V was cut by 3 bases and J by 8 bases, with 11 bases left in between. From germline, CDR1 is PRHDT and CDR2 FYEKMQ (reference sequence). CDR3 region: CASSLWGEEPQHF. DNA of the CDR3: TGTGCCAGCAGCTTGTGGGGGGAAGAGCCCCAGCATTTT. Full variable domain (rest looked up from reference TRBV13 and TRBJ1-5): AAGVIQSPRHLIKEKRETATLKCYPIPRHDTVYWYQQGPGQDPQFLISFYEKMQSDKGSIPDRFSAQQFSDYHSELNMSSLELGDSALYFCASSLWGEEPQHFGDGTRLSIL.